This T cell receptor (beta chain) was profiled in a study of T cell responses to AZD1222 COVID-19 vaccine (dated by TCRdb to the early 2020s). The study in broad terms: TCR sequencing covered some 250 trial participants: 207 given two doses of AZD1222 and 26 given two doses of MenACWY control vaccine. Trial participants were enrolled into age subgroups of 18-55, 56-69 and 70-plus years, which contained about 150, 28 and 57 TCR-sequenced participants, respectively. The paper's findings and limits, for the study overall: In the small 56-69-year group, the increase in depth fell short of significance, most likely because of low power. Conclusions about previously exposed vaccinees were limited because only a handful of AZD1222 recipients were SARS-CoV-2 seropositive at baseline. Participants were mostly white British and included more females than males, and it was suggested by the authors that clonal diversity may have been underestimated. No day 14 peak-response samples were available, so repertoires were characterized only after the peak T cell response. The whole spike protein was spanned by vaccine-associated CD4 TCRs, and dominant responses were seen in regions 160-218 and 743-854. Reportedly, almost half of the unique spike-specific TCRs recognized epitopes lying outside the regions that are mutated in the B.1.351 and B.1.1.7 variants. A significant rise in spike-specific TCR breadth and depth was observed after two AZD1222 doses relative to day 0 and relative to MenACWY recipients.

The CDR3 regions of human TCRbeta chains were analyzed by immunosequencing. As for the original processing: Repertoire TCRs were checked for matches against a reference library of SARS-CoV-2-specific TCRs that had been generated using the MIRA antigen-specificity platform. Breadth was defined as the fraction of unique TCRs that were SARS-CoV-2-associated. Depth was defined as the fraction of total T cells that were SARS-CoV-2-associated. Using the MIRA data, each spike-specific TCR was assigned both to the spike region to which the TCR was reactive and to a CD4 or CD8 class. Log10-transformed breadth and depth values were compared by one-way ANOVA with Sidak's multiple comparisons tests. Here the immuneACCESS table is served through TCRdb, limited to in-frame sequences with V and J called. Missing clones are a known gap in these copies; in checked studies unresolved V genes cover under half, and the rest lacks a known reason. For V, J and clone size, that table is used; D and trimming come from the DNA. The sample records 84,000 or so clones, around nine tenths of which are singletons. The ten largest clones represent less than 5.5% of the sample.

Of note for this clone: Its antigen is currently not known. Nothing much larger sits one base from this clone, and base qualities are not available.

This specimen's time point label, interpreted: baseline before first vaccination. What this sample's treatment or condition label stands for: meningococcal conjugate vaccine given as trial control. The vaccinee samples were drawn from two UK trials, COV001 and COV002, one of which was a single-blind randomized controlled phase 2/3 trial testing AZD1222 (ChAdOx1 nCoV-19) in healthy adults. For TCRbeta chain sequencing, PBMC samples from trial participants were taken at day 0 and at day 28 after the second dose. The V and J ends are trimmed by 8 bases and 5 bases, leaving 9 bases between them. Via the germline V gene, CDR1 is MDHEN and CDR2 SYDVKM. The CDR3 starts with the cysteine, ends with the phenylalanine, and has 12 residues. CDR3 DNA is the only sequence kept; it has 36 bases, read in frame from the first base.

Sequences were derived from peripheral blood, sampled on day 0 of MenACWY control vaccination. The chain links TRBV28 with TRBJ1-4; TRBD1 might be the D gene, on 5 matching bases. This TCR was recovered from an adult in good health. CDR3 protein: CASGRGNEKLFF. The DNA is as follows: TGTGCCAGCGGACGGGGGAATGAAAAACTGTTTTTT.